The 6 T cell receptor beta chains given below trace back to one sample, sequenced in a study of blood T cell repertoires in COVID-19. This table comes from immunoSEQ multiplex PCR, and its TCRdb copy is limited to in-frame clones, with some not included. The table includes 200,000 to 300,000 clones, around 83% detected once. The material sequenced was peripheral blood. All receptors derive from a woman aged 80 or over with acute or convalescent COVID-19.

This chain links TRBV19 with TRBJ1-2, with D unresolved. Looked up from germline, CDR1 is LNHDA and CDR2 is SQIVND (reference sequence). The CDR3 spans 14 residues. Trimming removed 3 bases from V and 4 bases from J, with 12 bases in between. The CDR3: CASSMGVGSYGYTF. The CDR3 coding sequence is TGTGCCAGTAGTATGGGCGTCGGCAGCTATGGCTACACCTTC.

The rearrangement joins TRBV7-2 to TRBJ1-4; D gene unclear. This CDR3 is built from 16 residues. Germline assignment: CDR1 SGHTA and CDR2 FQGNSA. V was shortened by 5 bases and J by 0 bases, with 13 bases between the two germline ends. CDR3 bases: TGTGCCAGCAGCAGACTATCAGGAACAACTAATGAAAAACTGTTTTTT. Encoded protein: CASSRLSGTTNEKLFF. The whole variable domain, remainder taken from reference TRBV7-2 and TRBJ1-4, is GAGVSQSPSNKVTEKGKDVELRCDPISGHTALYWYRQSLGQGLEFLIYFQGNSAPDKSGLPSDRFSAERTGGSVSTLTIQRTQQEDSAVYLCASSRLSGTTNEKLFFGSGTQLSVL.

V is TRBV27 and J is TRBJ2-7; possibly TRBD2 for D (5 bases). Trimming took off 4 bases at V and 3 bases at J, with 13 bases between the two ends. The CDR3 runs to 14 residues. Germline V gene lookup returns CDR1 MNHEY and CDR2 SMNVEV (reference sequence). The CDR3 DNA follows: TGTGCCAGCAGTTCGGATTTCCGGGGCTACGAGCAGTACTTC. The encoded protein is CASSSDFRGYEQYF.

The CDR3 is CAWSDSDRGKTQYF. The CDR3 bases are TGTGCCTGGAGTGATTCGGACAGGGGAAAGACCCAGTACTTC. This chain connects TRBV30 to TRBJ2-5, with 9 bases lining up with TRBD1. The length of the CDR3 is 14 residues. CDR1 is GTSNPN and CDR2 is SVGIG in the germline V gene (reference sequence). With 1 base clipped from V and 6 bases from J, the junction kept 6 bases outside the gene matches.

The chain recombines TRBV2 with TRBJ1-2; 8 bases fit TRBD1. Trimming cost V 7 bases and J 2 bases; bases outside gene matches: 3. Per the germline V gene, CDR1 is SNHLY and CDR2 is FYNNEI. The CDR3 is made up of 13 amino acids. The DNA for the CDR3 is TGTGCCAGCACGGGACAGGAAAACTATGGCTACACCTTC. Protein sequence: CASTGQENYGYTF.

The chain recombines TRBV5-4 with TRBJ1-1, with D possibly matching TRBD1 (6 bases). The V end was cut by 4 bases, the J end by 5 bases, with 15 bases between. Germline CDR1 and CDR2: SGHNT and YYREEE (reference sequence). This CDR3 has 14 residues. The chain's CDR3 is CASSGTGRRTEAFF. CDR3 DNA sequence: TGTGCCAGCAGCGGAACAGGGCGGAGGACTGAAGCTTTCTTT.